This T cell receptor beta chain was recorded in a study of CD8 T cells in ankylosing spondylitis. This clonotype has just a few counts. The target antigen is unknown. This CDR3 contains 14 residues. Trimming took 3 bases from V and 2 from J; bases not matched to a gene: 5. Germline values: CDR1 DFQATT, CDR2 SNEGSKA (reference sequence). TCRdb re-called the 5' RACE reads through MiXCR, storing one row per CDR3 protein. Seen here are 150,000 to 200,000 distinct CDR3 sequences, around 8.9% observed once, and the top ten hold more than 13%. Study-wide results and limits: Disease-linked clones displayed a CD8+ phenotype and appeared relatively rarely in peripheral blood. Reports say disease-linked clones showed up significantly more in matched ankylosing spondylitis synovial fluid. Seemingly distinctive of ankylosing spondylitis blood was a TCR beta motif formed by eight highly homologous variants.

The chain is built from TRBV20-1 and TRBJ2-5; 8 positions agree with TRBD2. The sequence was obtained from a female donor with ankylosing spondylitis or in good health (not recorded which). The sample was blood, either unsorted or a sorted T cell fraction (not recorded which). The chain's CDR3 is CSASRREGQETQYF. For the CDR3, the DNA is TGCAGTGCTAGCCGACGGGAGGGTCAAGAGACCCAGTACTTC.